This entry concerns a single T cell receptor (beta chain). The sample is drawn from a study of blood T cell repertoires in COVID-19. Overall study context: Samples of COVID-19 (acute and convalescent) were obtained from the United States, Italy and Spain. The cDNA or gDNA used as material had been derived from T cells, B-cell-depleted T cells, or PBMCs.

The authors' processing: How many nucleated cells were present was estimated from reference gene primer amplification. The protocol was immunoSEQ multiplex PCR, while the TCRdb copy is restricted to in-frame clones and leaves out a portion. V and J calls and clone size are as listed in that table; D and trimming were resolved from the DNA. This repertoire shows fewer than 120,000 clones, roughly 79% found once; its top ten account for around 15%. The CDR3 length is 14 residues. The germline V gene has CDR1 SNHLY and CDR2 FYNNEI. Trimming took off 11 bases at V and 1 base at J, with 16 bases between the two ends.

This receptor was obtained from a woman older than 75 with active or convalescent COVID-19. Sequenced input: peripheral blood. The rearrangement links TRBV2 to TRBJ2-3; no firm D call. The CDR3 sequence: CASTMAVGTDTQYF. The CDR3 DNA reads TGTGCCTCCACGATGGCGGTTGGCACAGATACGCAGTATTTT.